A single sample gave rise to the 9 T cell receptor beta chains below, sequenced in a study of blood T cell repertoires in COVID-19. The protocol was immunoSEQ multiplex PCR, while the TCRdb copy is restricted to in-frame clones and leaves out a portion. The sample holds some 390,000 clones, about 91% seen once. The sequenced sample was peripheral blood. The receptors derive from a middle-aged woman with COVID-19, enrolled during active disease.

V usage is TRBV6-2 or TRBV6-3 and J usage is TRBJ1-5; 8 positions match TRBD1. The CDR3 has 16 amino acids. The germline CDR1 and CDR2 sequences are MNHEY and SVGEGT. V lost 0 bases to trimming and J lost 2 bases; unmatched junction nucleotides: 3. CDR3 protein: CASSYSNRGGNQPQHF. CDR3 nucleotides: TGTGCCAGCAGTTACTCGAACAGGGGGGGCAATCAGCCCCAGCATTTT.

This clone was counted a single time. J is TRBJ1-5 and V is TRBV7-2; 8 bases match TRBD1. J was trimmed by 2 bases and V by 1 base; bases with no gene match: 7. Germline CDR1 SGHTA, CDR2 FQGNSA. The CDR3 extends over 17 amino acids. CDR3 sequence (DNA): TGTGCCAGCAGCTTAGGTCAGGGGGCGAGGGGCAATCAGCCCCAGCATTTT. As protein: CASSLGQGARGNQPQHF.

This clone was seen once. The gene calls are TRBV5-1 and TRBJ2-7; 7 bases are a match to TRBD2. The V gene end was trimmed by 4 bases and the J gene end by 4 bases; junction bases not matched to a gene: 14. The CDR3 is made up of 16 amino acids. Germline CDR1 SGHRS, CDR2 YFSETQ. This chain's CDR3 is CASSLGYERGWYEQYF. The DNA of the CDR3 is TGCGCCAGCAGCCTAGGGTATGAGCGGGGCTGGTACGAGCAGTACTTC.

The chain combines TRBV15 with TRBJ2-1; 9 bases are shared with TRBD2. Trimming cost V 3 bases and J 7 bases; bases outside gene matches: 7. Germline V gene data show CDR1 as LNHNV and CDR2 as YYDKDF (reference sequence). The CDR3 sequence is 15 residues long. CDR3 bases: TGTGCCACCAGCAGGGATAGCGGGAGTGTAAATGAGCAGTTCTTC. Its protein product is CATSRDSGSVNEQFF.

This chain uses TRBV20-1 with TRBJ2-7; D perhaps matches TRBD2 (6 bases). CDR1 and CDR2 from the germline V gene are DFQATT and SNEGSKA (reference sequence). V was pared by 3 bases and J by 5 bases, with 8 bases between. The length of the CDR3 is 11 residues. The DNA of the CDR3 is TGCAGTGCTAGTTGGGGGGACGAGCAGTACTTC. It specifies CSASWGDEQYF.

The chain employs TRBV5-1 and TRBJ2-4; D unclear. Germline V gene sequence: CDR1 SGHRS, CDR2 YFSETQ. The CDR3 is 14 amino acids. V was shortened by 2 bases and J by 4 bases, with 10 bases between the two germline ends. In nucleotides, the CDR3 is TGCGCCAGCAGCTTTAATGAGGCTAAAAACATTCAGTACTTC. Amino acid sequence: CASSFNEAKNIQYF.

J is TRBJ2-3 and V is TRBV6-4, with D possibly matching TRBD1 (6 bases). The germline V gene encodes CDR1 MRHNA and CDR2 SNTAGT. The V end lost 3 bases, the J end lost 4 bases, and 14 bases lay between the germline ends. This CDR3 contains 15 residues. Here the CDR3 DNA reads TGTGCCAGCAGTGAGTCCCCACAGGGCTCAGATACGCAGTATTTT. It specifies CASSESPQGSDTQYF.

V gene TRBV9 combines with J gene TRBJ2-2; perhaps TRBD2 as D (6 bases). The length of the CDR3 is 14 residues. Germline V lookup: CDR1 SGDLS, CDR2 YYNGEE. Trimming removed 0 bases at V and 6 bases at J, with 9 bases between. The CDR3 DNA reads TGTGCCAGCAGCGTAGTTGGAGGGTCCGGGGAGCTGTTTTTT. It encodes CASSVVGGSGELFF.

The V call is TRBV4-3, the J call TRBJ2-7; TRBD2 aligns across 9 bases. V trimming: 0 bases; J trimming: 3 bases; junction bases outside the gene matches: 6. The CDR3 length is 16 residues. The V gene's germline CDR1 is LGHNA and CDR2 YSLEER. CDR3 nucleotide sequence: TGCGCCAGCAGCCAAGAGGCTAGCGGGGCCCTCTACGAGCAGTACTTC. Amino acids: CASSQEASGALYEQYF.